This paragraph reports one TCR beta chain. It has no known antigen specificity. No clone much larger than this one lies a single base away; base qualities are absent. TCR beta CDR3 regions were sequenced from DNA using the immunoSEQ Assay. In the original analysis: T cell density was computed as TCR beta template counts normalized to usable DNA estimated by amplifying housekeeping genes. Using the preseqR package, richness was estimated by extrapolating to 120,000 templates for tissue samples and 400,000 templates for PBMC samples. Clonality was calculated as one minus Pielou's evenness. Tissue-enriched TCRs were identified by differential abundance testing using productive amino-acid clonotypes, minimum total count 5 and alpha 0.1. The Jaccard Index and the Morisita Overlap Index were used to measure how much the repertoires overlapped between compartments. GLIPH grouped TCR beta CDR3s together with public tetramer-defined viral CDR3s, and a viral motif had to include at least three viral sequences and show V-gene enrichment. Here the immuneACCESS table is served through TCRdb, limited to in-frame sequences with V and J called. Missing clones are a known gap in these copies; in checked studies unresolved V genes cover under half, and the rest lacks a known reason. V, J and clone size are taken as reported in that table, and D and trimming were inferred from the DNA itself. The sample profile shows about 46,000 clones; 81% of them were found once. The top ten constitute roughly a sixth of the sample.

The sample comes from a study of T cells in localized non-small cell lung cancer (dated by TCRdb to about 2020). Regarding the research as a whole: Comparing tumors with uninvolved tumor-adjacent lungs, the study looked at the T cell repertoires of approximately 250 patients with early-stage NSCLC. The cohort comprised under 250 treatment-naïve NSCLC patients with resected, localized lung tumors. NSCLC patients had a mean age of roughly 66 years, and around 140 were male and 85 to 110 female. Study-wide findings and limitations: Longer overall survival was associated with higher T cell density in blood, whereas shorter survival was associated with higher clonality in adjacent lung. Uninvolved tumor-adjacent lung showed the highest T cell clonality, higher than tumor, which suggests more focused antigenic responses in the uninvolved tumor-adjacent lung. Multi-region tumor sequencing was not performed, so intratumor heterogeneity could not be excluded. Of the top 100 tumor clones, a median of roughly 56 were detected in paired uninvolved adjacent lung; approximately 28 were also among that lung's top 100. Because of the exploratory design, TCR variables were selected using unadjusted p-values without false-discovery rate correction.

V trim: 3 bases; J trim: 13 bases; unmatched bases: 8. The CDR3 runs 14 residues from the cysteine to the phenylalanine. This entry keeps only the CDR3 DNA: 42 bases, framed from base 1. The germline V gene (reference sequence) supplies CDR1 LNHDA and CDR2 SQIVND. At diagnosis, peripheral blood, uninvolved tumor-adjacent lung and tumor were collected and were preserved as a mix of fresh-frozen and FFPE material. For TCR repertoire profiling, the blood samples were analyzed as peripheral blood mononuclear cells. The clonotype was recovered from a man aged 35-75 years with stage III lung adenocarcinoma. Here the sequenced sample was peripheral blood mononuclear cells, taken before any cancer treatment. This sequence uses TRBV19 and TRBJ1-5, with 11 bases matching TRBD1. The DNA sequence is as follows: TGTGCCAGTAGTATCTTCGGACAGGGGGCCGGTCAGCATTTT. It is translated as CASSIFGQGAGQHF.